The next 16 T cell receptor beta chains were all read from a single sample in a study of vaccination effects on CD4 cells after COVID-19. Using immunoSEQ multiplex PCR, the repertoire was profiled, and TCRdb retains in-frame clones only, with some absent. The sample records under 15,000 clones, over 60% being singletons. Their antigens are not known. ViraFEST used viral peptide pools to expand antigen-specific CD4+ T cells before sequencing. A 10-day culture period preceded the isolation of CD4+ T cells. The person had PCR-confirmed SARS-CoV-2 infection between March and December 2020. Participants completed two doses of the BNT162b2 or mRNA-1273 vaccine. The source material was CD4+ T cells from PBMCs cultured with HCoV-NL63 spike peptides, sampled after COVID-19 vaccination. The source is a human donor who had a prior SARS-CoV-2 infection.

V and J are TRBV18 and TRBJ2-1; 14 nucleotides match TRBD2. V was pared by 4 bases and J by 0 bases, with 11 bases of the junction left unmatched. The CDR3 covers 20 residues. Germline V gives CDR1 KGHSH, CDR2 LQKENI. The CDR3 DNA reads as TGTGCCAGCTCACTCCAAACGATGACTAGCGGGAGGGCCTCCTACAATGAGCAGTTCTTC. Translated: CASSLQTMTSGRASYNEQFF.

The rearrangement uses TRBV4-1 and TRBJ1-1; no reliable D call. The germline gives CDR1 MGHRA, CDR2 YSYEKL. Trimming cost V 0 bases and J 1 base, with 12 bases left between them. The CDR3 is made up of 16 amino acids. For the CDR3, the DNA is TGCGCCAGCAGCCAAGAACTGGGCGGACGGAACACTGAAGCTTTCTTT. Translated: CASSQELGGRNTEAFF.

The chain employs TRBV21-1 and TRBJ1-2. TRBV21-1 represents a pseudogene. The CDR3 runs 11 residues. In nucleotides, the CDR3 is TGTGCCAGCAGCTCGATCCGGGACGGCACCTTC. It yields the protein CASSSIRDGTF.

This rearrangement joins TRBV10-3 to TRBJ2-1; no reliable D call. This CDR3 comprises 16 residues. Germline CDR1 is ENHRY and CDR2 is SYGVKD. V shed 3 bases and J shed 9 bases, with 21 bases lying between them. CDR3 coding DNA: TGTGCCATCAGTGATGACTCGTTTGACCAGAACGGTGAGCAGTTCTTC. Protein: CAISDDSFDQNGEQFF.

The gene calls are TRBV5-1 and TRBJ1-1, with D tentatively TRBD1 (5 bases). V lost 0 bases and J lost 1, with 13 bases in between. The CDR3 loop spans 16 amino acids. Germline V gives CDR1 SGHRS, CDR2 YFSETQ. This CDR3 reads CASSLGWGSPNTEAFF. The CDR3 DNA is TGCGCCAGCAGCTTGGGATGGGGCAGCCCGAACACTGAAGCTTTCTTT.

The V and J genes are TRBV12-3 or TRBV12-4 and TRBJ1-1; perhaps TRBD1 as D (6 bases). There are 11 residues in the CDR3. Trimming cost V 4 bases and J 8 bases, with 8 bases left between them. Here the CDR3 reads CASSSGHEAFF. CDR3 nucleotides: TGTGCCAGCAGTTCGGGACACGAAGCTTTCTTT.

A note on this clone: One junction end does not reproduce the germline sequence, and a read error may be involved. The chain couples TRBV6-1 to TRBJ1-2; no definite D call. CDR1 and CDR2 from the germline V gene are MNHNS and SASEGT. The CDR3 is 14 amino acids. The CDR3 spells CASNELGRDYGYTF. CDR3 sequence (DNA): TGTGCCAGCAATGAACTCGGTCGGGACTATGGCTACACCTTC.

The rearrangement uses TRBV10-3 and TRBJ1-1; 10 nucleotides align to TRBD1. The CDR3 has 18 amino acids. Germline CDR1 reads ENHRY; CDR2 reads SYGVKD. V was pared by 2 bases and J by 3 bases, with 12 bases of the junction left unmatched. The CDR3 reads CAISEAFGTGERYTEAFF. The CDR3 DNA follows: TGTGCCATCAGTGAGGCGTTTGGGACAGGGGAAAGATACACTGAAGCTTTCTTT.

The chain uses TRBV5-6 and TRBJ2-7; D is perhaps TRBD1 (6 bases). The CDR3 covers 14 residues. V was cut by 4 bases and J by 10 bases, with 21 bases left in between. Germline CDR1 is SGHDT and CDR2 is YYEEEE. The CDR3 DNA sequence: TGTGCCAGCAGCACGCGCCGGGACATTGTATCCCAGTACTTC. Translating it yields CASSTRRDIVSQYF.

This chain links TRBV5-4 with TRBJ1-4, with a possible D match to TRBD1 (5 bases). The V and J ends lost 1 base and 5 bases respectively, with 12 bases between them. The length of the CDR3 is 15 residues. The germline V gene encodes CDR1 SGHNT and CDR2 YYREEE (reference sequence). The CDR3 sequence: CASSLRSGGNEKLFF. The CDR3 DNA is TGTGCCAGCAGCTTGAGGTCTGGGGGGAATGAAAAACTGTTTTTT.

The V call is TRBV3-1 (or the pseudogene TRBV3-2), the J call TRBJ1-6, with D uncertain. V dropped 6 bases and J dropped 7 bases, with 16 bases sitting between them. Germline-derived CDR1 and CDR2 are LGHDT and YNNKEL (reference sequence). The CDR3 is 15 amino acids. The CDR3 DNA is TGTGCCAGCAGTCGTTCCGTCCTGGGAAATTCACCCCTCCACTTT. This encodes CASSRSVLGNSPLHF.

This chain joins TRBV14 and TRBJ2-2; D possibly corresponds to TRBD1 (6 bases). The CDR3 contains 12 residues. Germline lookup yields CDR1 SGHDN and CDR2 FVKESK. V lost 2 bases, J lost 11 bases, and 9 bases lay in between. The CDR3 region has the DNA TGTGCCAGCAGCCAACGACAGGTCGAGCTGTTTTTT. Its protein is CASSQRQVELFF.

This chain links TRBV5-1 with TRBJ1-4; D is undetermined. The CDR3 loop spans 19 amino acids. The germline V gene encodes CDR1 SGHRS and CDR2 YFSETQ. V lost 1 base, J lost 2 bases, and 21 bases lay in between. CDR3 in amino acids: CASSLSPRSGFPTNEKLFF. CDR3 coding DNA: TGCGCCAGCAGCTTGTCCCCCCGAAGCGGTTTCCCCACTAATGAAAAACTGTTTTTT.

Relative to its sample, this clone is hyperexpanded. The chain links TRBV4-1 to TRBJ2-5; TRBD2 matches 13 bases. Germline values: CDR1 MGHRA, CDR2 YSYEKL. The CDR3 contains 15 residues. Losses at the gene ends were 6 bases for V and 5 bases for J; bases not matched to a gene: 6. The CDR3 reads CASRKGLAGEETQYF. In DNA form, the CDR3 reads TGCGCCAGCAGGAAAGGACTAGCGGGGGAGGAGACCCAGTACTTC.

The CDR3 region has the DNA TGTGCCAGCAGCGTATTACAGAGCTATGGCTACACCTTC. Translated, it gives CASSVLQSYGYTF. The chain carries TRBV9 and TRBJ1-2; D not certain. Trimming left V 1 base short and J 4 bases short, with 8 bases between. The germline V gene encodes CDR1 SGDLS and CDR2 YYNGEE. CDR3 size: 13 residues.

The genes are TRBV10-3 and TRBJ1-4; D perhaps matches TRBD1 (5 bases). Looked up from germline, CDR1 is ENHRY and CDR2 is SYGVKD. V was cut by 2 bases and J by 0 bases, with 16 bases left in between. The CDR3 has 18 residues. The CDR3 loop reads CAISETNPGLSTNEKLFF. CDR3 DNA: TGTGCCATCAGTGAGACCAACCCGGGGCTGTCAACTAATGAAAAACTGTTTTTT.